Sequencing of this TCR beta chain was carried out in a study of blood T cell repertoires in COVID-19. Repertoires were generated with immunoSEQ multiplex PCR, while TCRdb's copy carries only in-frame clones and drops some. The data contain roughly 70,000 clones, over 85% of them seen just once; the ten biggest clones take up about 1.3%. The CDR3 spans 15 residues. Trimming shortened V by 2 bases and J by 3 bases, and 14 bases separated the two germline ends. The germline V gene has CDR1 SGHNT and CDR2 YYREEE (reference sequence). In this sample, this clone turned up once. What was sequenced was peripheral blood. The chain joins TRBV5-4 to TRBJ1-1, with D uncertain. The receptor's source is a man aged 55 to 70 with acute or convalescent COVID-19. CDR3 residues: CASSFKLPPYTEAFF. DNA for the CDR3: TGTGCCAGCAGCTTCAAGCTGCCCCCTTACACTGAAGCTTTCTTT.